A single sample gave rise to the 6 T cell receptor beta chains below, sequenced in a study of T cells in Graves' hyperthyroidism and ophthalmopathy. The investigators amplified TCR beta CDR3 regions from RNA transcripts. The TCR CDR3 first-round RT-PCR relied on the HTBI primer set. TCRdb used MiXCR to reprocess the multiplex PCR reads, holding one entry per CDR3 protein. The sample shows about 350,000 distinct CDR3 sequences, about a fifth of them seen only once. The specimen was blood. These receptors all stem from a woman between 18 and 29 years old with Graves' hyperthyroidism.

This clonotype was detected ten times or more. The V and J genes are TRBV20-1 and TRBJ2-7; TRBD2 might be the D (7 bases). The CDR3 contains 16 residues. The ends were cut back, 0 bases at V and 4 bases at J, with 19 bases in the middle. The V gene's germline CDR1 is DFQATT and CDR2 SNEGSKA (reference sequence). The CDR3 nucleotides read TGCAGTGCTAGAGATGGGGGGGCGCATCCCATTTACGAGCAGTACTTC. Its protein product is CSARDGGAHPIYEQYF.

This clonotype occurred many times. The chain joins TRBV6-1 to TRBJ1-1; D might be TRBD1 (6 bases). The CDR3 length is 13 residues. The V gene's germline CDR1 is MNHNS and CDR2 SASEGT. V lost 10 bases, J lost 3 bases, and 15 bases lay in between. This chain's CDR3 is CATQPYRDTEAFF. CDR3 DNA: TGTGCCACCCAGCCCTACAGGGACACTGAAGCTTTCTTT.

About this clonotype: This clone may be a read error of a much larger clone one base away. Without the conserved terminal phenylalanine or tryptophan, this CDR3 likely stems from a read error. V usage is TRBV7-9 and J usage is TRBJ2-7, with 10 bases that match TRBD1. Trimming took 3 bases from V and 6 from J; bases not matched to a gene: 8. This CDR3 has 15 amino acids. CDR1 and CDR2 (germline): SEHNR, FQNEAQ (reference sequence). The CDR3 sequence: CASSFAGTGAAEQYY. The CDR3 region has the DNA TGTGCCAGCAGCTTTGCCGGGACAGGGGCGGCCGAGCAGTACTAC.

The V call is TRBV20-1, the J call TRBJ1-5; tentative D call: TRBD1 (5 bases). V lost 5 bases and J lost 8, with 16 bases in between. The germline gives CDR1 DFQATT, CDR2 SNEGSKA (reference sequence). The CDR3 is 13 amino acids. CDR3 residues: CSAPVGGEKPQHF. The CDR3 DNA is TGCAGTGCTCCGGTCGGGGGGGAGAAGCCCCAGCATTTT.

In this sample, this clonotype turned up many times. This chain connects TRBV7-9 to TRBJ1-1; the D is unclear. The CDR3 totals 13 residues. Germline V CDR1 and CDR2: SEHNR, FQNEAQ (reference sequence). V was cut by 5 bases and J by 2 bases, with 9 bases left in between. The CDR3 nucleotides are TGTGCCAGCAGCGCTACAGAAAACACTGAAGCTTTCTTT. The encoded protein is CASSATENTEAFF.

This clonotype has more than one count but fewer than ten. Mismatch with germline at one junction end may stem from a read error. The rearrangement links TRBV14 to TRBJ1-5; TRBD1 is a possible D gene (6 bases). The CDR3 runs 13 residues. Germline CDR1 is SGHDN and CDR2 is FVKESK. The CDR3 bases are TGTGCCAACAGCCAAGGTACAGGGCAACCCCAGCATTTT. Its translation: CANSQGTGQPQHF.